The 9 T cell receptor beta chains presented below share a single source sample, sequenced in a study of T-cell reconstitution after alpha-beta-depleted transplantation in children. The library targeted TCRbeta and was prepared with unique molecular identifiers. TCRdb analysed the PCR reads with MiXCR anew, one entry per CDR3 protein. Among 240,000 or so distinct CDR3 sequences listed, 8.2% were seen once. Specimen: PBMCs, mostly from graft donor cells, collected 180 days after TCRalphabeta/CD19-depleted stem cell transplant. Every receptor here comes from a male patient between 5 and 17 years old who had a stem cell transplant for acute lymphoblastic leukemia, so the T cells may come from the graft donor.

Many counts were recorded for this clonotype. The chain employs TRBV12-3 or TRBV12-4 and TRBJ1-6; 8 nucleotides line up with TRBD1. After removal of 4 bases from V and 7 bases from J, the junction contained 6 bases not matched to a gene. This CDR3 contains 15 residues. The CDR3 DNA sequence: TGTGCCAGCAGTTCCTCAGGGGGCCGAAATTCACCCCTCCACTTT. Translating it yields CASSSSGGRNSPLHF.

The table lists this clonotype with many counts. The chain uses TRBV20-1 and TRBJ1-5; D is undetermined. The CDR3 is made up of 14 amino acids. The ends were cut back, 1 base at V and 0 bases at J, with 7 bases in the middle. Germline V CDR1 and CDR2: DFQATT, SNEGSKA (reference sequence). The CDR3 nucleotides read TGCAGTGCTAGAGTAGGACGTAGCAATCAGCCCCAGCATTTT. It specifies CSARVGRSNQPQHF.

The sample holds many counts of this clonotype. J is TRBJ1-2 and V is TRBV15; D is uncertain. With 6 bases removed from V and 4 bases from J, the gap between germline ends came to 6 bases. Germline V gene data show CDR1 as LNHNV and CDR2 as YYDKDF (reference sequence). This CDR3 region has 11 residues. The DNA of the CDR3 is TGTGCCACCAGGGGTGGCTATGGCTACACCTTC. Encoded protein: CATRGGYGYTF.

This clonotype was detected many times. This chain links TRBV29-1 with TRBJ2-7; 12 bases map to TRBD1. CDR3 length: 14 amino acids. Germline V gene sequence: CDR1 SQVTM, CDR2 ANQGSEA. V shed 1 base, J shed 4 bases, and the junction held 2 bases outside the gene matches. The CDR3, as DNA: TGCAGCGTTGAAGGGGACAGGGGGCCGTACGAGCAGTACTTC. Amino acid sequence: CSVEGDRGPYEQYF.

This clonotype occurred many times. The rearrangement links TRBV4-3 to TRBJ1-5, with 7 positions matching TRBD1. The V gene end was trimmed by 1 base and the J gene end by 11 bases; junction bases not matched to a gene: 5. The CDR3 spans 13 residues. The V gene's germline CDR1 is LGHNA and CDR2 YSLEER. The CDR3 reads CASSQVLGQAQHF. The DNA for the CDR3 is TGCGCCAGCAGCCAAGTTCTTGGACAGGCCCAGCATTTT.

This clonotype appeared many times. The rearrangement links TRBV6-5 to TRBJ1-1, with D tentatively TRBD1 (6 bases). Germline CDR1 and CDR2: MNHEY and SVGAGI. Trimming took 5 bases from V and 1 from J, leaving 11 bases between them. The CDR3 covers 14 residues. The CDR3 loop reads CASSHREGNTEAFF. The CDR3 DNA is TGTGCCAGCAGTCACAGGGAAGGGAACACTGAAGCTTTCTTT.

This clonotype was found many times. This chain connects TRBV5-1 to TRBJ2-2, with no clear D. Trimming shortened V by 1 base and J by 6 bases, and 7 bases separated the two germline ends. The CDR3 sequence is 13 residues long. The germline V gene encodes CDR1 SGHRS and CDR2 YFSETQ. The CDR3 loop is CASSLNDSGELFF. CDR3 DNA: TGCGCCAGCAGCTTGAACGACTCCGGGGAGCTGTTTTTT.

This clonotype showed up many times. The gene calls are TRBV20-1 and TRBJ2-5; TRBD2 matches 8 bases. The V segment lost 1 base and the J segment 7 bases; nucleotides outside the gene matches: 8. Germline CDR1 DFQATT, CDR2 SNEGSKA (reference sequence). This CDR3 contains 14 residues. The CDR3 nucleotides read TGCAGTGCTAGAGTTTCGGGAGGGGCAAGGACCCAGTACTTC. Protein: CSARVSGGARTQYF.

This clonotype was seen repeatedly, ten times or more. The J gene is TRBJ2-2, the V gene TRBV4-1; weak D call: TRBD2 (6 bases). Trimming cost V 11 bases and J 4 bases, with 14 bases left between them. The germline CDR1 and CDR2 sequences are MGHRA and YSYEKL. The CDR3 loop spans 13 amino acids. CDR3 amino acids: CAGRDFGTGELFF. CDR3 in DNA: TGCGCCGGAAGGGACTTCGGCACCGGGGAGCTGTTTTTT.